A selection of T cell receptor beta chains follows, all from one sample in a study of tumor and adjacent non-tumor tissue in lung cancer. One entry per CDR3 protein, called by TCRdb with MiXCR from the multiplex PCR reads. Here the sample spans 80,000 to 130,000 distinct CDR3 sequences, about 62% being singletons. The sequenced sample consisted of distant non-tumor lung tissue. The source is a man aged 30 to 39 with non-small cell lung cancer. Both conserved end residues are part of each CDR3. D genes are given only for firm matches. Part of the rows lack a size; the others show once, few, many or a class for expanded clones.

j_call: TRBJ2-1
v_call: TRBV28
d_call: .
clone_size: .
cdr3_nt: TGTGCTAGCAGTTCCCCTATAGCGGAGAAGAGCTCCTACAATGGGCAGTTCTTC
cdr3_aa: CASSSPIAEKSSYNGQFF

j_call: TRBJ2-2
v_call: TRBV11-2
d_call: TRBD1
clone_size: few
cdr3_nt: TGTGCCAGCAGCACGCGGGGACAGGGATGGACCGGTGGGCTGTTTTTT
cdr3_aa: CASSTRGQGWTGGLFF

j_call: TRBJ1-1
v_call: TRBV20-1
d_call: .
clone_size: many
cdr3_nt: TGCAGTGCTAGAGATGGGCCTACTGAAGCTTTCTTT
cdr3_aa: CSARDGPTEAFF

j_call: TRBJ2-2
v_call: TRBV4-2
d_call: TRBD2
clone_size: many
cdr3_nt: TGTGCCAGCAGCCTCACCACTAGCGGGGGGGCCGGGGAGCTGTTTTTT
cdr3_aa: CASSLTTSGGAGELFF

j_call: TRBJ1-1
v_call: TRBV29-1
d_call: .
clone_size: medium-sized
cdr3_nt: TGCAGCGTTGAAGTAAGTGGGACGAACACTGAAGCTTTCTTT
cdr3_aa: CSVEVSGTNTEAFF

j_call: TRBJ1-1
v_call: TRBV7-8
d_call: .
clone_size: .
cdr3_nt: TGTGTCAGCATCTTAAACAATGAAGCTTTCTTT
cdr3_aa: CVSILNNEAFF

j_call: TRBJ1-1
v_call: TRBV12-3/TRBV12-4
d_call: .
clone_size: .
cdr3_nt: TGTGCCAGCAGTTCAATAATAACGGGAGGCACTGAAGCTCTCTTT
cdr3_aa: CASSSIITGGTEALF

j_call: TRBJ2-7
v_call: TRBV6-2/TRBV6-3
d_call: .
clone_size: .
cdr3_nt: TGTGTCAGCAGTTACCCCGGTACCTACGAGCGGTACTTC
cdr3_aa: CVSSYPGTYERYF

j_call: TRBJ2-3
v_call: TRBV20-1
d_call: .
clone_size: once
cdr3_nt: TGCAGTGCTGGACACGGGCCCGGCACATATACGCAGTATTTT
cdr3_aa: CSAGHGPGTYTQYF

j_call: TRBJ1-1
v_call: TRBV20-1
d_call: .
clone_size: medium-sized
cdr3_nt: TGCAGTGCCACGGCGGGGCCTGAAGCTTTCTTT
cdr3_aa: CSATAGPEAFF

j_call: TRBJ2-7
v_call: TRBV12-3/TRBV12-4
d_call: .
clone_size: few
cdr3_nt: TGTACTAGCAGCCACCTAACCTACGAGCAGTACTTC
cdr3_aa: CTSSHLTYEQYF

j_call: TRBJ1-2
v_call: TRBV6-5
d_call: .
clone_size: .
cdr3_nt: TGTACCAGCAGCCACCGGACAGCAAAAGATGGCTACACCTTC
cdr3_aa: CTSSHRTAKDGYTF

j_call: TRBJ1-6
v_call: TRBV7-4
d_call: .
clone_size: .
cdr3_nt: TGTGCCAGCAGCTCTCGGGACGGAAGGAGCTCCTATAATTCACCCCTCCACTTT
cdr3_aa: CASSSRDGRSSYNSPLHF

j_call: TRBJ1-1
v_call: TRBV29-1
d_call: .
clone_size: .
cdr3_nt: TGCAGCGCCGTGACAGATCCGAACATTGAACCTTTCTTT
cdr3_aa: CSAVTDPNIEPFF

j_call: TRBJ1-2
v_call: TRBV11-2
d_call: TRBD1
clone_size: once
cdr3_nt: TGTGCCAGCAGCCCAAGGGACAGGGTCGGCTATGGCTATACCTTC
cdr3_aa: CASSPRDRVGYGYTF

j_call: TRBJ1-4
v_call: TRBV5-4
d_call: .
clone_size: .
cdr3_nt: TGTACCAACAGCTTTGGTCCGGGATCAACTAATGAAAAACTGTTTTTT
cdr3_aa: CTNSFGPGSTNEKLFF

j_call: TRBJ2-1
v_call: TRBV10-2
d_call: .
clone_size: many
cdr3_nt: TGCGCCAGCAGTGGGAGCGGACTATACAATGAGCAGTTCTTC
cdr3_aa: CASSGSGLYNEQFF

j_call: TRBJ2-1
v_call: TRBV7-9
d_call: .
clone_size: .
cdr3_nt: TGTGCCAGCAGTCTTAGAGGACAGTCATACATTGAGCAGTTCTTC
cdr3_aa: CASSLRGQSYIEQFF

j_call: TRBJ1-1
v_call: TRBV6-6
d_call: .
clone_size: .
cdr3_nt: TGTGCCAGCAGTTATGGCGAGGCGGGGAACACTGAAGCCTTCTTT
cdr3_aa: CASSYGEAGNTEAFF

j_call: TRBJ2-6
v_call: TRBV11-2
d_call: .
clone_size: .
cdr3_nt: TGTGCCAGCAGGAGTGTGTCTGGGGCCAACGTCCTGACTTTC
cdr3_aa: CASRSVSGANVLTF

j_call: TRBJ1-1
v_call: TRBV6-2/TRBV6-3
d_call: TRBD1
clone_size: .
cdr3_nt: TGTGCTAGCAGGATGACAGGGGAACAAACTGAAGCTTTCTTT
cdr3_aa: CASRMTGEQTEAFF

j_call: TRBJ1-6
v_call: TRBV11-1
d_call: .
clone_size: .
cdr3_nt: TGTGCCAGCAGCCGAACCGGGGGGACTAGACCCCTCCATTTT
cdr3_aa: CASSRTGGTRPLHF

j_call: TRBJ2-7
v_call: TRBV13
d_call: .
clone_size: once
cdr3_nt: TGTGCCAGCAGCCCGGGTTACCAGCTAGACTACGAGCAGTACTTC
cdr3_aa: CASSPGYQLDYEQYF

j_call: TRBJ2-3
v_call: TRBV5-1
d_call: .
clone_size: many
cdr3_nt: TGCGCCAGCAGCTCGAAACTAGCGGGACAGGGAGCAGATACGCAGTATTTT
cdr3_aa: CASSSKLAGQGADTQYF

j_call: TRBJ2-3
v_call: TRBV11-2
d_call: .
clone_size: once
cdr3_nt: TGTGCCAGCATCTCCACCGTTGGCACAGATACGCAGTATTTT
cdr3_aa: CASISTVGTDTQYF

j_call: TRBJ2-7
v_call: TRBV11-2
d_call: .
clone_size: once
cdr3_nt: TGTGCCAGCAGCCCCCCGCAAGGGTTACACCAGCAGTACTTC
cdr3_aa: CASSPPQGLHQQYF

j_call: TRBJ1-3
v_call: TRBV4-3
d_call: .
clone_size: many
cdr3_nt: TGCGCCAGCAGCCAAGATTCCGGGGGAAACACCATATATTTT
cdr3_aa: CASSQDSGGNTIYF

j_call: TRBJ2-1
v_call: TRBV24-1
d_call: .
clone_size: .
cdr3_nt: TGTGCCACTAGTGATTTGTGGTCCTGGAACAATGAGCAGTTCTTC
cdr3_aa: CATSDLWSWNNEQFF

j_call: TRBJ1-1
v_call: TRBV20-1
d_call: .
clone_size: many
cdr3_nt: TGCAGTGCTAGCCCGGGCGGGGGCAAGACTGAAGCTTTCTTT
cdr3_aa: CSASPGGGKTEAFF

j_call: TRBJ2-7
v_call: TRBV11-2
d_call: TRBD2
clone_size: .
cdr3_nt: TGTGCCAACAAACCCTGGAGTTTGAGTAGCGGGACTAACGAGCAGTACTTC
cdr3_aa: CANKPWSLSSGTNEQYF

j_call: TRBJ2-4
v_call: TRBV20-1
d_call: .
clone_size: .
cdr3_nt: TGCAGTGCTAGAGTAGCGGTAGCTAACAAAAACATTCAGTACTTC
cdr3_aa: CSARVAVANKNIQYF

j_call: TRBJ2-1
v_call: TRBV20-1
d_call: TRBD1
clone_size: .
cdr3_nt: TGCAGTTCCTTGAGATCCGACAGGGGGTGCGTCAATGAGCAGTTCTTC
cdr3_aa: CSSLRSDRGCVNEQFF

j_call: TRBJ2-7
v_call: TRBV12-3/TRBV12-4
d_call: .
clone_size: .
cdr3_nt: TGTGCCAGCAATTTAGAGCGGGGCCCAGGGGGCGAGGAGTGCTTC
cdr3_aa: CASNLERGPGGEECF

j_call: TRBJ2-3
v_call: TRBV12-3/TRBV12-4
d_call: .
clone_size: .
cdr3_nt: TGTGCCGGCAGTCTGGCAGATACGCAGTATTTT
cdr3_aa: CAGSLADTQYF

j_call: TRBJ2-7
v_call: TRBV6-1
d_call: TRBD1
clone_size: .
cdr3_nt: TGTGCCAGCAGTGAGACAGGGGGGACCTACGAGCGGCACTTC
cdr3_aa: CASSETGGTYERHF

j_call: TRBJ2-5
v_call: TRBV5-1
d_call: TRBD1
clone_size: .
cdr3_nt: TGCGCCAGCAGCCTGGGGACAGGGATACTTCAAGAGACCCAGTACTTC
cdr3_aa: CASSLGTGILQETQYF

j_call: TRBJ1-4
v_call: TRBV12-3/TRBV12-4
d_call: .
clone_size: many
cdr3_nt: TGTGCCAGCAGTTTCTCAGGGAATGAAAAACTGTTTTTT
cdr3_aa: CASSFSGNEKLFF

j_call: TRBJ2-5
v_call: TRBV4-3
d_call: .
clone_size: .
cdr3_nt: TGCGCCAGCAGCCCAGATCTGCCAGGGGCCATCCAAGAGACCCAGTACTTT
cdr3_aa: CASSPDLPGAIQETQYF

j_call: TRBJ2-3
v_call: TRBV6-5
d_call: TRBD1
clone_size: .
cdr3_nt: TGTGTCAGCAGTTACAGGGGGCGAGACACAGATACGCAGTGTTTT
cdr3_aa: CVSSYRGRDTDTQCF

j_call: TRBJ2-1
v_call: TRBV11-3
d_call: .
clone_size: .
cdr3_nt: TGTGCCACCAGCCTGAGAAGCTACTACAATGAGCAGTTCTTC
cdr3_aa: CATSLRSYYNEQFF

j_call: TRBJ2-7
v_call: TRBV6-5
d_call: .
clone_size: .
cdr3_nt: TGTGCCAGCAGGTTGGGAGTAGCGGAGGAGCAGTACTTC
cdr3_aa: CASRLGVAEEQYF

j_call: TRBJ2-7
v_call: TRBV11-2
d_call: .
clone_size: .
cdr3_nt: TGTGCCAACAGCTTTTACTACGAGCAGTATTTC
cdr3_aa: CANSFYYEQYF

j_call: TRBJ2-5
v_call: TRBV12-3/TRBV12-4
d_call: .
clone_size: .
cdr3_nt: TGTGCCAGCAGTCGGGACCCAGATACCCAGTACTTC
cdr3_aa: CASSRDPDTQYF

j_call: TRBJ2-2
v_call: TRBV6-2/TRBV6-3
d_call: TRBD1
clone_size: .
cdr3_nt: TGTGCCAGCAGTACACAGGGGGCCGATACCGGGGAGCTGTTTTTT
cdr3_aa: CASSTQGADTGELFF

j_call: TRBJ2-5
v_call: TRBV24-1
d_call: TRBD1
clone_size: once
cdr3_nt: TGTGTCACCAGTCCGGGACAGGGAATTTTGGAGACCCAGTACTTC
cdr3_aa: CVTSPGQGILETQYF

j_call: TRBJ2-5
v_call: TRBV4-1
d_call: .
clone_size: .
cdr3_nt: TGCGCCAGCAGCCTGGGGGACTCCTCAGGGACCCAGTACTTC
cdr3_aa: CASSLGDSSGTQYF

j_call: TRBJ2-2
v_call: TRBV20-1
d_call: .
clone_size: .
cdr3_nt: TGCAGTGCGCGGATAACGGGAGCGAACACAGGGGAGCTGTTTTTT
cdr3_aa: CSARITGANTGELFF

j_call: TRBJ2-1
v_call: TRBV4-3
d_call: .
clone_size: .
cdr3_nt: TGCGCTAGCAGCCAGGGGAGGGGCGCCTACATTGAGCAGTTCTTC
cdr3_aa: CASSQGRGAYIEQFF

j_call: TRBJ1-1
v_call: TRBV20-1
d_call: .
clone_size: .
cdr3_nt: TGCGGTGGAAGGGACGGGAACACTGAAGCTTCCTTT
cdr3_aa: CGGRDGNTEASF

j_call: TRBJ1-2
v_call: TRBV6-5
d_call: .
clone_size: .
cdr3_nt: TGTGCCAGCAGTTACCCGGGCGGGGGAAGCTATGGCTACATCTTC
cdr3_aa: CASSYPGGGSYGYIF

j_call: TRBJ2-3
v_call: TRBV5-6
d_call: .
clone_size: .
cdr3_nt: TGTGTCAGCAGCTTGGCTCTAGCAGGCCTCTGGGATACGCGGTATTTT
cdr3_aa: CVSSLALAGLWDTRYF